Listed below are T cell receptor beta chains from one sample, sequenced in a study of cytomegalovirus exposure and HLA in healthy donors. The protocol was immunoSEQ multiplex PCR, while the TCRdb copy is restricted to in-frame clones and leaves out a portion. This table has 150,000 to 200,000 clones, 70% to 80% appearing once. Sequencing was carried out using PBMCs. The receptors originated from a man younger than 45 in good health and CMV-seronegative. Each CDR3 is given with its conserved first and last residue. A D gene is named only where the DNA matches it firmly. Size values are once, few and many counts, or a class for expanded clones, and some rows have none.

length	V	J	size	D	CDR3	DNA
14	TRBV13	TRBJ2-1	few	TRBD2	CASNRLAGGGEQFF	TGTGCCAGCAATCGACTAGCGGGAGGAGGTGAGCAGTTCTTC
14	TRBV4-1	TRBJ2-7	.	TRBD1	CASTARQGTGEQYF	TGCGCCAGCACCGCAAGACAGGGAACTGGAGAGCAGTACTTC
14	TRBV5-1	TRBJ2-2	.	.	CASSWTVNTGELFF	TGCGCCAGCAGCTGGACAGTGAACACCGGGGAGCTGTTTTTT
15	TRBV28	TRBJ2-7	once	TRBD1	CASSLVPGGGYEQYF	TGTGCCAGCAGTTTAGTCCCAGGGGGCGGCTACGAGCAGTACTTC
15	TRBV7-9	TRBJ1-5	.	.	CASSYNLSSNQPQHF	TGTGCCAGCAGCTACAACCTTAGCTCCAATCAGCCCCAGCATTTT
13	TRBV18	TRBJ2-7	.	.	CASSAQETYEQYF	TGTGCCAGCTCAGCACAGGAGACCTACGAGCAGTACTTC
12	TRBV19	TRBJ1-5	.	.	CASSRANQPQHF	TGTGCCAGTAGTAGGGCCAATCAGCCCCAGCATTTT
15	TRBV7-9	TRBJ2-5	.	.	CASRIGSAAQETQYF	TGTGCCAGCAGGATAGGGAGTGCAGCCCAAGAGACCCAGTACTTC
15	TRBV13	TRBJ2-7	once	TRBD1	CASSLAGQGSYEQYF	TGTGCCAGCAGCTTAGCGGGACAGGGGTCCTACGAGCAGTACTTC
17	TRBV21-1	TRBJ2-1	.	.	CASSKAASGRPRNEQFF	TGTGCCAGCAGCAAAGCGGCTAGCGGGAGGCCCAGGAATGAGCAGTTCTTC
15	TRBV4-2	TRBJ1-1	.	.	CASSQEGTTNTEAFF	TGTGCCAGCAGCCAAGAAGGTACGACAAACACTGAAGCTTTCTTT
14	TRBV27	TRBJ2-7	.	TRBD1	CATSPGTGRYEQYF	TGTGCCACCAGCCCCGGGACAGGGCGCTACGAGCAGTACTTC
17	TRBV28	TRBJ2-5	.	TRBD2	CASSSGSGGVWLETQYF	TGTGCCAGCAGTTCTGGGTCGGGGGGGGTATGGCTGGAGACCCAGTACTTC
13	TRBV6-5	TRBJ2-5	.	.	CASSLPGGREQYF	TGTGCCAGCAGTCTCCCCGGCGGACGGGAGCAGTACTTC
15	TRBV5-1	TRBJ1-1	.	.	CASSQNANQRSEAFF	TGCGCCAGCAGCCAAAACGCCAACCAGCGCTCTGAAGCTTTCTTT
12	TRBV5-1	TRBJ2-1	.	.	CASSFGDNEQFF	TGCGCCAGCAGCTTTGGAGACAATGAGCAGTTCTTC
15	TRBV7-6	TRBJ2-7	.	TRBD2	CASSARTSGMNEQYF	TGTGCCAGCAGCGCGAGGACTAGCGGGATGAACGAGCAGTACTTC
16	TRBV7-9	TRBJ2-3	.	.	CASSLGAGTSTDTQYF	TGTGCCAGCAGCTTAGGGGCAGGAACTAGCACAGATACGCAGTATTTT
15	TRBV6-5	TRBJ1-1	.	TRBD1	CASSYSRTGGTEAFF	TGTGCCAGCAGTTACTCGAGGACAGGGGGCACTGAAGCTTTCTTT
11	TRBV2	TRBJ2-7	once	.	CASRPVYEQYF	TGTGCCAGCAGACCGGTCTACGAGCAGTACTTC
16	TRBV6-6	TRBJ1-4	few	TRBD1	CASRKDRGARNEKLFF	TGTGCCAGCAGGAAGGACAGGGGGGCCCGAAATGAAAAACTGTTTTTT
15	TRBV28	TRBJ2-7	.	TRBD2	CASSLITSGSREQYF	TGTGCCAGCAGTTTAATTACTAGCGGGAGTAGGGAGCAGTACTTC
15	TRBV6-5	TRBJ2-7	once	.	CASSYGTKKAYEQYF	TGTGCCAGCAGTTACGGCACCAAGAAAGCCTACGAGCAGTACTTC
16	TRBV6-5	TRBJ2-3	.	TRBD2	CASSYSTGGVTDTQYF	TGTGCCAGCAGTTACTCTACGGGGGGGGTCACAGATACGCAGTATTTT
19	TRBV10-2	TRBJ2-2	.	TRBD2	CASSEWTSGTSANTGELFF	TGCGCCAGCAGTGAGTGGACTAGCGGGACCTCCGCGAACACCGGGGAGCTGTTTTTT
13	TRBV29-1	TRBJ1-3	.	.	CSVWGQAGNTIYF	TGCAGCGTGTGGGGACAAGCTGGAAACACCATATATTTT
13	TRBV7-9	TRBJ2-7	.	.	CASSSFDAYEQYF	TGTGCCAGCAGCTCTTTTGATGCGTACGAGCAGTACTTC
13	TRBV11-2	TRBJ2-7	.	.	CASSLSGSYEQYF	TGTGCCAGCAGCTTATCCGGCTCCTACGAGCAGTACTTC
16	TRBV6-4	TRBJ2-1	.	TRBD1	CASSDSGGQGPNEQFF	TGTGCCAGCAGTGACTCTGGGGGACAGGGACCTAATGAGCAGTTCTTC
14	TRBV2	TRBJ2-5	.	.	CASSGRGGQETQYF	TGTGCCAGCAGTGGACGCGGCGGCCAAGAGACCCAGTACTTC
16	TRBV27	TRBJ2-7	.	TRBD2	CASSSVLAGEGYEQYF	TGTGCCAGCAGTTCCGTTCTAGCGGGAGAAGGTTACGAGCAGTACTTC
16	TRBV5-1	TRBJ2-1	.	TRBD2	CASSPEGLAVYNEQFF	TGCGCCAGCAGCCCCGAGGGACTAGCGGTCTACAATGAGCAGTTCTTC
16	TRBV6-5	TRBJ1-2	.	.	CASSYSSAGLNYGYTF	TGTGCCAGCAGTTACTCGAGTGCAGGGTTGAACTATGGCTACACCTTC
15	TRBV5-1	TRBJ2-3	.	.	CASSLEHPSTDTQYF	TGCGCCAGCAGCTTGGAGCATCCTAGCACAGATACGCAGTATTTT
16	TRBV6-6	TRBJ2-2	.	TRBD2	CASSYPLAGDTGELFF	TGTGCCAGCAGTTATCCACTAGCGGGGGACACCGGGGAGCTGTTTTTT
11	TRBV27	TRBJ2-3	.	.	CASSFADTQYF	TGTGCCAGCAGTTTCGCAGATACGCAGTATTTT
17	TRBV6-1	TRBJ1-2	few	TRBD1	CASSAPTGGNRGYGYTF	TGTGCCAGCAGTGCCCCTACAGGGGGAAATAGGGGCTATGGCTACACCTTC
14	TRBV28	TRBJ1-5	few	TRBD1	CASSRGQRDQPQHF	TGTGCCAGCAGCCGGGGACAGCGGGATCAGCCCCAGCATTTT
15	TRBV4-1	TRBJ1-6	.	TRBD1	CASSQDNRGPSPLHF	TGCGCCAGCAGCCAAGATAACAGGGGGCCCTCACCCCTCCACTTT
16	TRBV25-1	TRBJ2-7	.	.	CASSADRTERGYEQYF	TGTGCCAGCAGCGCAGACAGGACGGAAAGAGGTTACGAGCAGTACTTC
15	TRBV7-2	TRBJ2-3	.	TRBD2	CASSATGLAPDTQYF	TGTGCCAGCAGCGCCACGGGACTAGCCCCAGATACGCAGTATTTT
14	TRBV5-4	TRBJ2-4	.	TRBD1	CASSSGTDKNIQYF	TGTGCCAGCAGCTCCGGGACAGATAAAAACATTCAGTACTTC
15	TRBV19	TRBJ2-5	.	TRBD2	CASSILAGDGETQYF	TGTGCCAGTAGTATTCTAGCGGGAGACGGAGAGACCCAGTACTTC
15	TRBV28	TRBJ2-7	.	.	CASSLKFGGLYEQYF	TGTGCCAGCAGTTTAAAATTTGGGGGCTTATACGAGCAGTACTTC
14	TRBV7-3	TRBJ2-5	.	TRBD2	CASSQGGGVKTQYF	TGTGCCAGCAGCCAAGGTGGGGGGGTCAAGACCCAGTACTTC
14	TRBV29-1	TRBJ2-3	.	.	CSVESYSGADTQYF	TGCAGCGTTGAATCTTACAGCGGCGCAGATACGCAGTATTTT
14	TRBV19	TRBJ2-7	few	.	CASSPFGRGHEQYF	TGTGCCAGTAGCCCTTTTGGGAGAGGCCACGAGCAGTACTTC
15	TRBV6-5	TRBJ2-1	.	TRBD1	CASSRGPDRGYEQFF	TGTGCCAGCAGTCGAGGGCCGGACAGGGGCTATGAGCAGTTCTTC
16	TRBV5-1	TRBJ2-7	.	TRBD2	CASSGLGLAPSYEQYF	TGCGCCAGCAGCGGTCTGGGACTAGCCCCCTCCTACGAGCAGTACTTC
13	TRBV7-3	TRBJ2-7	.	TRBD1	CASSSTGAGEQYF	TGTGCCAGCAGCTCCACAGGGGCAGGGGAGCAGTACTTC